These T cell receptor beta chains were read from a single sample in a study of blood T cell repertoires in COVID-19. Sequencing used immunoSEQ multiplex PCR; TCRdb keeps in-frame clones, though not all of them. The sample shows about 180,000 clones, more than 70% of them seen only once. Sequenced material: peripheral blood. The receptors were sampled from a woman in her thirties with acute or convalescent COVID-19. Each CDR3 is given with its conserved first and last residue. The D gene is left open where the match is weak. A row's size may be missing; if present it is once, few, many or a size class.

size	J	V	D	DNA	CDR3
-	TRBJ2-7	TRBV18	TRBD2	TGTGCCAGCTCACCGTCTCGGGAGGGTTGGGTGCAGTACTTC	CASSPSREGWVQYF
-	TRBJ2-7	TRBV3-1/TRBV3-2	-	TGTGCCAGCAGCCAGCGCTACGAGCAGTACTTC	CASSQRYEQYF
-	TRBJ2-1	TRBV24-1	TRBD1	TGTGCCACCAGTGATTCCCGTACAGGGGGCGAAGGCAATGAGCAGTTCTTC	CATSDSRTGGEGNEQFF
-	TRBJ2-7	TRBV7-8	-	TGTGCCAGCAGCGAGGGACATTTACTCTACGAGCAGTACTTC	CASSEGHLLYEQYF
-	TRBJ1-2	TRBV5-1	TRBD1	TGCGCCAGCAGCATCGACCAGACCGGGACAGGGGGCATCGACTATGGCTACACCTTC	CASSIDQTGTGGIDYGYTF
-	TRBJ1-1	TRBV6-6	-	TGTGCCAGCAGTAAACTACAGGGAAACACTGAAGCTTTCTTT	CASSKLQGNTEAFF
-	TRBJ2-7	TRBV6-6	-	TGTGCCAGCAGTGCGGGGGCGCCCAGCTCCTACGAGCAGTACTTC	CASSAGAPSSYEQYF
-	TRBJ1-2	TRBV9	-	TGTGCCAGCAGCGTAGCCGGAGGGGACTATGGCTACACCTTC	CASSVAGGDYGYTF
-	TRBJ1-2	TRBV25-1	-	TGTGCCAGTCAGACGGGGTATGAGGTATACACCTTC	CASQTGYEVYTF
-	TRBJ1-1	TRBV9	TRBD1	TGTGCCAGCAGCGTAAAGGAGGGGACCGGGACAGGGGAAGCTTTCTTT	CASSVKEGTGTGEAFF
-	TRBJ2-3	TRBV12-3/TRBV12-4	TRBD1	TGTGCCAGCAACCAGGGGGGAGGACAGGGGTATTTT	CASNQGGGQGYF
-	TRBJ2-7	TRBV3-1/TRBV3-2	-	TGTGCCAGCAGGGGGGGGCTCCCCCCCTACGAGCAGTACTTC	CASRGGLPPYEQYF
-	TRBJ2-1	TRBV11-2	-	TGTGCCAGCAGCCTACCGGGGTATGAGCAGTTCTTC	CASSLPGYEQFF
-	TRBJ1-6	TRBV3-1/TRBV3-2	TRBD1	TGTGCCAGCAGCCGGGGACAGGATAATTCACCCCTCCACTTT	CASSRGQDNSPLHF
-	TRBJ1-3	TRBV11-2	-	TGTGCCAGCTCCCGGACAGAAGCAAACACCATATATTTT	CASSRTEANTIYF
-	TRBJ2-2	TRBV10-1	-	TGCGCCAGCAGCCCCGGAGGGGCCGGGGAGCTGTTTTTT	CASSPGGAGELFF
few	TRBJ2-7	TRBV5-4	TRBD2	TGTGCCAGCAGCTTGAATAGCGGGAGGTCCTACGAGCAGTACTTC	CASSLNSGRSYEQYF
-	TRBJ2-1	TRBV9	-	TGTGCCAGCAGCGTAGGGGTGACTTCCTACAATGAGCAGTTCTTC	CASSVGVTSYNEQFF
-	TRBJ2-7	TRBV28	TRBD1	TGTGCCAGCAGCTCCACGGGACAGGGTACCCCCTACGAGCAGTACTTC	CASSSTGQGTPYEQYF
few	TRBJ1-2	TRBV28	-	TGTGCCAGCAGTTTACTAGTGGGCTATGGCTACACCTTC	CASSLLVGYGYTF
-	TRBJ1-2	TRBV28	-	TGTGCCAGCAGTTTACGAGGGCTTGGAGGCTACACCTTC	CASSLRGLGGYTF
few	TRBJ1-5	TRBV10-2	-	TGCGCCAGCGCTAATGATCGCTTCAGCAATCAGCCCCAGCATTTT	CASANDRFSNQPQHF
-	TRBJ2-3	TRBV13	-	TGTGCCAGCAGCTTACCCAGGGTGGGCACAGATACGCAGTATTTT	CASSLPRVGTDTQYF
-	TRBJ2-3	TRBV7-9	-	TGTGCCAGCAGCAATTCTCCCACAGATACGCAGTATTTT	CASSNSPTDTQYF
-	TRBJ2-7	TRBV27	TRBD1	TGTGCCAGCAGTTTGAGGGGGCCCCACGAGCAGTACTTC	CASSLRGPHEQYF
-	TRBJ2-1	TRBV9	TRBD2	TGTGCCAGCAGCCCCGGACCGGGACTAGCCTTCAATGAGCAGTTCTTC	CASSPGPGLAFNEQFF
-	TRBJ1-1	TRBV6-6	-	TGTGCCAGCAGTTGGGGTGGAGGCACTGAAGCTTTCTTT	CASSWGGGTEAFF
-	TRBJ1-2	TRBV6-5	-	TGTGCCAGTTCCGATCAGGTCGGCTACACCTTC	CASSDQVGYTF
-	TRBJ1-1	TRBV29-1	-	TGCAGCGTTCCCAAACCGGACAGCCTGAACACTGAAGCTTTCTTT	CSVPKPDSLNTEAFF
-	TRBJ1-1	TRBV24-1	-	TGTGCCCCCCCGCGGAGGTTCTTT	CAPPRRFF
-	TRBJ2-7	TRBV20-1	TRBD2	TGCAGTGCTAGTACCCTAGCGGGAGAGGGAGACCTACTATTC	CSASTLAGEGDLLF
-	TRBJ1-3	TRBV28	-	TGTGCCAGCAGTTTATTGTCCCAGGGGACCATATATTTT	CASSLLSQGTIYF
-	TRBJ2-7	TRBV7-8	-	TGTGCCAGCCAGGGAAAGGTAGCGGACGAGCAGTACTTC	CASQGKVADEQYF
-	TRBJ2-3	TRBV3-1/TRBV3-2	-	TGTGCCAGCAGATTGACTAGTACGGGTCCAGATACGCAGTATTTT	CASRLTSTGPDTQYF
-	TRBJ2-4	TRBV2	TRBD1	TGTGCCACCTTAAACGACGACAGGGGAGCCATTCAGTACTTC	CATLNDDRGAIQYF
few	TRBJ2-1	TRBV10-1	TRBD2	TGCGCCAGCAGTGGGACTAGCGGGAGCTACAATGAGCAGTTCTTC	CASSGTSGSYNEQFF
-	TRBJ1-2	TRBV7-8	TRBD1	TGTGCCAGCAGCGAGACAGGGGCGGACTATGGCTACACCTTC	CASSETGADYGYTF
-	TRBJ2-7	TRBV11-2	-	TGTGCCAGCCGACTTAATTACGAGCAGTACTTC	CASRLNYEQYF
-	TRBJ2-5	TRBV7-9	-	TGTGCCAGCAGCGCACTACAAACCTCGGCCGGAGAGACCCAGTACTTC	CASSALQTSAGETQYF
-	TRBJ1-5	TRBV19	-	TGTGCCAGTAGTATAGTTTTCTCCCGTAAGCCCCATCAGCCCCAGCATTTT	CASSIVFSRKPHQPQHF
-	TRBJ2-3	TRBV28	-	TGTGCCAGCAGTTTAGTGGGAGCCCTTGGAGATACGCAGTATTTT	CASSLVGALGDTQYF
-	TRBJ1-2	TRBV11-2	TRBD1	TGTGCCAGCAGCCAGAGGACAGGGCAAGACTATGGCTACACCTTC	CASSQRTGQDYGYTF
-	TRBJ1-5	TRBV28	-	TGTGCCAGCAGTCCCTCCCGGGGGGAGCCCCAGCATTTT	CASSPSRGEPQHF
-	TRBJ2-5	TRBV19	-	TGTGCCGCCGCCCGGGAACCAACGGGAGAGACCCAGTACTTC	CAAAREPTGETQYF